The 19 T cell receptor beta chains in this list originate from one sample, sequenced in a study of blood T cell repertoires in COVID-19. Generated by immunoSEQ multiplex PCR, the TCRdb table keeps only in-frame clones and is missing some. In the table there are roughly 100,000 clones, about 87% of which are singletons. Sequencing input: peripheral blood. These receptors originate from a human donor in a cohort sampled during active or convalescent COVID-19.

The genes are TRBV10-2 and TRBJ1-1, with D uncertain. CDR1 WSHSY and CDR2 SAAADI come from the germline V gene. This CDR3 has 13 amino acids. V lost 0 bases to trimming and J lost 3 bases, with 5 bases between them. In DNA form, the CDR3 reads TGCGCCAGCAGTGAGTCGACTGACACTGAAGCTTTCTTT. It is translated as CASSESTDTEAFF.

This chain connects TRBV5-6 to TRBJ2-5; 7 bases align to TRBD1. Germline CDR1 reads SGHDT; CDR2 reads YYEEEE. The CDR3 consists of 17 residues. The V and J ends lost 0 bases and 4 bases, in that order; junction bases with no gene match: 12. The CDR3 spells CASSLGPGNRGTETQYF. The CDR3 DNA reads TGTGCCAGCAGCTTGGGGCCCGGGAACAGGGGCACAGAGACCCAGTACTTC.

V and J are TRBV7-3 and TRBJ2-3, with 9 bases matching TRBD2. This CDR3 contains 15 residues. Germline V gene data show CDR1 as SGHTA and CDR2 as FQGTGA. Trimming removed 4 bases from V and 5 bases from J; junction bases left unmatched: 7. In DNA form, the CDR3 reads TGTGCCAGCAGCTCCCTAGCGGGGTCGAGAGATACGCAGTATTTT. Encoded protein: CASSSLAGSRDTQYF.

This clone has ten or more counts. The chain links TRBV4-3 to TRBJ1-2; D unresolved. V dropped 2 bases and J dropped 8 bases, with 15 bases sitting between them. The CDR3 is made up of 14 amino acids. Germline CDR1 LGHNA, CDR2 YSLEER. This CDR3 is CASSQSFATSGYTF. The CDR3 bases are TGCGCCAGCAGCCAAAGCTTTGCAACGTCGGGCTACACCTTC.

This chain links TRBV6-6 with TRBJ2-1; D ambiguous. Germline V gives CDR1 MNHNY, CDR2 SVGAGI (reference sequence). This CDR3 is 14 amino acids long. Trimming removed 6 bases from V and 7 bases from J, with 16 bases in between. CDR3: CASRSGSDSNEQFF. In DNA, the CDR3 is TGTGCCAGCAGATCCGGGTCTGACTCGAATGAGCAGTTCTTC.

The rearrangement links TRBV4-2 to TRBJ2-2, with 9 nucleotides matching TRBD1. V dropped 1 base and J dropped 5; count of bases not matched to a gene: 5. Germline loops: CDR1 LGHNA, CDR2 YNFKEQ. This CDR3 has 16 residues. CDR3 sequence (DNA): TGTGCCAGCAGCCAAGCGGGACAGGGTAGGACCGGGGAGCTGTTTTTT. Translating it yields CASSQAGQGRTGELFF.

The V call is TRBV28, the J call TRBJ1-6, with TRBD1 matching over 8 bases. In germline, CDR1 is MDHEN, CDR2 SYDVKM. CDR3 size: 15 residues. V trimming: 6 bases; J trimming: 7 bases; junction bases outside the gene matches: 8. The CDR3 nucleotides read TGTGCCAGCAGCCAACCGACAGGGGCAAATTCACCCCTCCACTTT. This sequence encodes CASSQPTGANSPLHF.

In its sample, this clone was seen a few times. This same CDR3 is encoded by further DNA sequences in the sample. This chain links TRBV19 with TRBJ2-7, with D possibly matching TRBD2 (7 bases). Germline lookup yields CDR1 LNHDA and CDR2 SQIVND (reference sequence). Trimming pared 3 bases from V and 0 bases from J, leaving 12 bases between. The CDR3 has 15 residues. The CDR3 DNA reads TGTGCCAGTAGTATTCGGGGGGCAAGCTCCTACGAGCAGTACTTC. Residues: CASSIRGASSYEQYF.

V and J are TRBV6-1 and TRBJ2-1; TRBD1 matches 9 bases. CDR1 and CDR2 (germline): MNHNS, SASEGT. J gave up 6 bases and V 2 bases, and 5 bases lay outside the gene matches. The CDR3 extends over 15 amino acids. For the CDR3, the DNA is TGTGCCAGCAGTGAACCGGACAGGGGTGGCAATGAGCAGTTCTTC. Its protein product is CASSEPDRGGNEQFF.

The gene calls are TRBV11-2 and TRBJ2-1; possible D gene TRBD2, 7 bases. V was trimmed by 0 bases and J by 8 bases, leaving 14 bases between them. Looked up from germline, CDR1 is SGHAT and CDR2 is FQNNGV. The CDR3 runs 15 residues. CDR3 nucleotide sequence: TGTGCCAGCAGCTTAGAAAGGGGGGGCCTGGATGAGCAGTTCTTC. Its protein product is CASSLERGGLDEQFF. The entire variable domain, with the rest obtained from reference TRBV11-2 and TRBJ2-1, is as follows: EAGVAQSPRYKIIEKRQSVAFWCNPISGHATLYWYQQILGQGPKLLIQFQNNGVVDDSQLPKDRFSAERLKGVDSTLKIQPAKLEDSAVYLCASSLERGGLDEQFFGPGTRLTVL.

In nucleotides, the CDR3 is TGTGCCAGCAGCTTTTCTAGCAACGGCTACGAGCAGTACTTC. It specifies CASSFSSNGYEQYF. This sequence joins TRBV7-6 and TRBJ2-7; D possibly corresponds to TRBD2 (5 bases). Germline CDR1 is SGHVS and CDR2 is FNYEAQ. Trimming took off 3 bases at V and 3 bases at J, with 12 bases between the two ends. The CDR3 contains 14 residues.

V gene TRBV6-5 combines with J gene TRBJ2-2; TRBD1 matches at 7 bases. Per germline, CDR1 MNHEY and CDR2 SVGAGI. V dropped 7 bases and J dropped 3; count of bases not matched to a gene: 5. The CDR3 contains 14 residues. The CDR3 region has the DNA TGTGCCAGCACCATTGACAGGGACACCGGGGAGCTGTTTTTT. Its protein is CASTIDRDTGELFF.

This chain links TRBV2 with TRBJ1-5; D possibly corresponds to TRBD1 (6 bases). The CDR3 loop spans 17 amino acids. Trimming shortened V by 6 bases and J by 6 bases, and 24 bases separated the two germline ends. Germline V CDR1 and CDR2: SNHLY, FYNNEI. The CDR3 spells CASRGANRASEIQPQHF. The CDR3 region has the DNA TGTGCCAGCAGGGGGGCCAACAGGGCCTCGGAGATTCAGCCCCAGCATTTT. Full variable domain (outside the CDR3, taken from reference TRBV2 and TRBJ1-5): EPEVTQTPSHQVTQMGQEVILRCVPISNHLYFYWYRQILGQKVEFLVSFYNNEISEKSEIFDDQFSVERPDGSNFTLKIRSTKLEDSAMYFCASRGANRASEIQPQHFGDGTRLSIL.

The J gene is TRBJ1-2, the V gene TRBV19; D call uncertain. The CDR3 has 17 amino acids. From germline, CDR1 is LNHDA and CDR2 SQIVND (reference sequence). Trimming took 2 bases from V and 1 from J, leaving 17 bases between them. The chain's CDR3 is CASSIPTHYKNNYGYTF. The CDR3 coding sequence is TGTGCCAGTAGTATACCAACCCATTACAAAAATAACTATGGCTACACCTTC.

The CDR3 coding sequence is TGTGCCAGCAGTTACTCGATGACTGGAGGCTACACCTTC. This sequence encodes CASSYSMTGGYTF. The chain links TRBV6-5 to TRBJ1-2; no clear D. V dropped 0 bases and J dropped 8 bases, with 10 bases sitting between them. CDR3 length: 13 amino acids. CDR1 is MNHEY, CDR2 SVGAGI, per germline.

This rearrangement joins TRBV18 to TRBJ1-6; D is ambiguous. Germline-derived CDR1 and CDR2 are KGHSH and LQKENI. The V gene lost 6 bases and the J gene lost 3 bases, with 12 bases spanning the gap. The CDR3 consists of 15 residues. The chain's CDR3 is CASSPLDFYNSPLHF. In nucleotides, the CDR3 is TGTGCCAGCTCTCCTCTCGACTTCTATAATTCACCCCTCCACTTT.

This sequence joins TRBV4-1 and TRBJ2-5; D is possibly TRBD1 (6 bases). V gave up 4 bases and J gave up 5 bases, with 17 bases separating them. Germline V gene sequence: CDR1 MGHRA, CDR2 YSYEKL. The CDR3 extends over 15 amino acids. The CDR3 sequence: CASSPPRGRGETQYF. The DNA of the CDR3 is TGCGCCAGCAGCCCACCGAGGGGGAGAGGGGAGACCCAGTACTTC.

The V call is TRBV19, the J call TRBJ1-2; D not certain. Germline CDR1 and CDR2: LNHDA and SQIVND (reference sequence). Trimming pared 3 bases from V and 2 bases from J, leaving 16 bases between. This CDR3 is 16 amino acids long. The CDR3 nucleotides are TGTGCCAGTAGTATTAGCGGGGTCCGGTCAAACTATGGCTACACCTTC. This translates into CASSISGVRSNYGYTF.

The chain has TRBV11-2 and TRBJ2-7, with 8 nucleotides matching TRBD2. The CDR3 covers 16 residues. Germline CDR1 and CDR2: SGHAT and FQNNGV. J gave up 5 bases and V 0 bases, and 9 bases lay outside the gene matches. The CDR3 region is CASSLDRFAGGHEQYF. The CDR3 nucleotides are TGTGCCAGCAGCTTAGATCGCTTTGCGGGGGGCCACGAGCAGTACTTC.